This TCR beta chain was obtained from a study of blood T cells in healthy people across ages. Study-wide results and caveats: From one million sequenced T cells, diversity estimates were lower bounds. Naive T cell percentage strongly correlated with TCR beta diversity.

Drawn from each donor were around 9.1 milliliters of peripheral blood. Per germline, CDR1 KGHDR and CDR2 SFDVKD. J was trimmed by 6 bases and V by 5 bases; bases with no gene match: 3. CDR3 size: 14 residues. Together with a sample-barcoded 5' primer, a J-beta primer mix was included in a second PCR lasting about 7 to 11 cycles. TCRdb fed the 5' RACE reads into MiXCR, producing one record per CDR3 protein. The sample records around 750,000 distinct CDR3 sequences, about 55% being singletons. Details on this clonotype: Its antigen is unidentified.

The source material was blood. This receptor was taken from a man aged 80 or over in good health. The chain joins TRBV24-1 to TRBJ2-1; 10 bases are a match to TRBD1. The CDR3 nucleotides are TGTGCCACCAGTGGGGGGACAGGGGTCAATGAGCAGTTCTTC. This translates into CATSGGTGVNEQFF.